This T cell receptor (beta chain) was recovered during a study of T cells in Graves' hyperthyroidism and ophthalmopathy. Study-wide context: At the time of initial diagnosis and before any treatment, peripheral blood was collected.

Germline V gene data show CDR1 as DFQATT and CDR2 as SNEGSKA (reference sequence). CDR3 length: 15 amino acids. Losses at the gene ends were 5 bases for V and 0 bases for J; bases not matched to a gene: 8. In this sample, this clonotype turned up a few times. TCR beta CDR3 regions were amplified from RNA transcripts. An initial round of RT-PCR targeting the TCR CDR3 relied on the HTBI primer set. TCRdb itself ran the multiplex PCR reads through MiXCR, one entry per CDR3 protein. The sample records approximately 520,000 distinct CDR3 sequences, 20% being singletons. Graves' hyperthyroidism qualified as stable when ophthalmopathy did not progress within 18 months. Newly diagnosed hyperthyroidism, duration under 2 months, in patients aged 18 to 65.

The gene calls are TRBV20-1 and TRBJ2-5; 8 bases agree with TRBD1. The TCR comes from a man in his late teens or twenties with Graves' hyperthyroidism. The sequenced sample consisted of blood. CDR3 in DNA: TGCAGTGCTGTACAGGGGGGACAGTACCAAGAGACCCAGTACTTC. Amino acids: CSAVQGGQYQETQYF.